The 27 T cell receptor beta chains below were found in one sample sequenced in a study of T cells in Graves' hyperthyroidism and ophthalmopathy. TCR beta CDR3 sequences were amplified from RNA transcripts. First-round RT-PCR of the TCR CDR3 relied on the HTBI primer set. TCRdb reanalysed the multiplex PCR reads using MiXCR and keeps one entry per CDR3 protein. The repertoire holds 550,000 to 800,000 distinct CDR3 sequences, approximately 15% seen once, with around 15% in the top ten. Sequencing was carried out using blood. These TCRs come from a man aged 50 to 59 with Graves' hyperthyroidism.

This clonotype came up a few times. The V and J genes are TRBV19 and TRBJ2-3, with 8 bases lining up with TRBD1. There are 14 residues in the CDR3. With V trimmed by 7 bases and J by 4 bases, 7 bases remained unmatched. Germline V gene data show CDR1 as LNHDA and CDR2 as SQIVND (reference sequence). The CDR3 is CASNPRGRADTQYF. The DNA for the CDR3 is TGTGCCAGTAACCCCAGGGGGCGAGCAGATACGCAGTATTTT.

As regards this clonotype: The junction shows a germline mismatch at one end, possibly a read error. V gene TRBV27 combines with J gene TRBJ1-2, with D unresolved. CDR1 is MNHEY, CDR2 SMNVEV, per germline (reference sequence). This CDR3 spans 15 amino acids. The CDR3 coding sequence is TGTGTCAGCAGCTACTCCAGGTTTTCTGGGATCGGCTACACCTTC. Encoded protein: CVSSYSRFSGIGYTF.

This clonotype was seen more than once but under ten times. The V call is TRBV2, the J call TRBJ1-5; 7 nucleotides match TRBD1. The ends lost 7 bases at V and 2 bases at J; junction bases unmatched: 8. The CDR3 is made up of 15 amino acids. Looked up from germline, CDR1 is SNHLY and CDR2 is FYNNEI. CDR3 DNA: TGTGCCAGCAAGACAGGGAGGTATCGCAATCAGCCCCAGCATTTT. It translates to CASKTGRYRNQPQHF.

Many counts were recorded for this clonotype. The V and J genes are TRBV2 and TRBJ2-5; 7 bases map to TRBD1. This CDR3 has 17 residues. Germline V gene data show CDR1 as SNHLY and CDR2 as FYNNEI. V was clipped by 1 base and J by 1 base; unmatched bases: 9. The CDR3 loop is CASSEGTGAESQETQYF. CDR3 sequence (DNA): TGTGCCAGCAGTGAAGGAACAGGGGCAGAGAGCCAAGAGACCCAGTACTTC.

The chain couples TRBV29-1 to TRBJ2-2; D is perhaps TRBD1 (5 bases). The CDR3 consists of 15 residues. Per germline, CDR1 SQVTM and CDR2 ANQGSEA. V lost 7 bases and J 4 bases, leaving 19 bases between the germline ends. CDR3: CSAGPGQGSTGELFF. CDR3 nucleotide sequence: TGCAGCGCTGGGCCAGGCCAGGGCAGCACCGGGGAGCTGTTTTTT.

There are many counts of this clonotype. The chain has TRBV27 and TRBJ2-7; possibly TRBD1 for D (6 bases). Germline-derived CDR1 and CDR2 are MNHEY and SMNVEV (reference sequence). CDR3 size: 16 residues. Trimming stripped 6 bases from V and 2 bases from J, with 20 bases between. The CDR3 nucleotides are TGTGCCAGCAGCCTTTATATGGACAGCCTTCCCTACGAGCAGTACTTC. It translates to CASSLYMDSLPYEQYF.

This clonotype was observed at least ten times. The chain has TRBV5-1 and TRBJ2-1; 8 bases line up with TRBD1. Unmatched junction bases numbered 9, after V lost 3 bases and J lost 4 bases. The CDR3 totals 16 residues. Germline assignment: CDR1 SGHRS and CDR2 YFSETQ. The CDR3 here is CASSSGQGGVYNEQFF. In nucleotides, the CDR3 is TGCGCCAGCAGCTCAGGACAGGGAGGTGTTTACAATGAGCAGTTCTTC.

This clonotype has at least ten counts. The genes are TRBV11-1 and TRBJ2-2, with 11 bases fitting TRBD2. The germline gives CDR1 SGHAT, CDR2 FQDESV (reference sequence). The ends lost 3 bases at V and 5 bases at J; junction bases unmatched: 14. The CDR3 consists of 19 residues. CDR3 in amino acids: CASSFTGLAGPYGTGELFF. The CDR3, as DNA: TGTGCCAGCAGCTTCACAGGACTAGCGGGCCCCTATGGAACCGGGGAGCTGTTTTTT.

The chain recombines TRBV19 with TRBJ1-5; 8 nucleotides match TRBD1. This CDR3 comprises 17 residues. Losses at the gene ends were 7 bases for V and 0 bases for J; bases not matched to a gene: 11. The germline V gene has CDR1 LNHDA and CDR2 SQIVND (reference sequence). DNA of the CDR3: TGTGCCAGTACCGGGACAGGCGGTTTTAGTAGCAATCAGCCCCAGCATTTT. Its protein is CASTGTGGFSSNQPQHF.

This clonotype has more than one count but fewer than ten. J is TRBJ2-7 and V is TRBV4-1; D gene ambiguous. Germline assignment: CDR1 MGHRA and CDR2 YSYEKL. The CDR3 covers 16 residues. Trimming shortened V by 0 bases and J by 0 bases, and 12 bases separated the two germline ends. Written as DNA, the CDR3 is TGCGCCAGCAGCCAAGAGAGGAACAGCTTCTCCTACGAGCAGTACTTC. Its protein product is CASSQERNSFSYEQYF.

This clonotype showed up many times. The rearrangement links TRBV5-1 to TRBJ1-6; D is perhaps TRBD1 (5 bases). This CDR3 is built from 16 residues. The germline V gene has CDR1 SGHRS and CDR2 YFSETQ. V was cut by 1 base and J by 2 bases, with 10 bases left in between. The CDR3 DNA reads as TGCGCCAGCAGCTTGAATGGGGACGCCTATAATTCACCCCTCCACTTT. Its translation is CASSLNGDAYNSPLHF.

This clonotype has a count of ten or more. CDR3 residues: CASSDRDTHGYTF. The DNA for the CDR3 is TGTGCCAGCAGTGACAGGGATACCCATGGCTACACCTTC. The chain combines TRBV6-2 or TRBV6-3 with TRBJ1-2, with 7 bases aligning to TRBD1. Germline CDR1 reads MNHEY; CDR2 reads SVGEGT. Unmatched junction bases numbered 6, after V lost 5 bases and J lost 6 bases. The CDR3 runs 13 residues.

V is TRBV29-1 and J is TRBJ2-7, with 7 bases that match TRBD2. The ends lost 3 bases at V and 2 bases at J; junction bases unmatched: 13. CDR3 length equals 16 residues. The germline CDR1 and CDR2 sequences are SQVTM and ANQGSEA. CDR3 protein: CSVELKGRAGTYEQYF. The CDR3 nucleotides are TGCAGCGTTGAGCTAAAAGGGAGGGCCGGTACCTACGAGCAGTACTTC.

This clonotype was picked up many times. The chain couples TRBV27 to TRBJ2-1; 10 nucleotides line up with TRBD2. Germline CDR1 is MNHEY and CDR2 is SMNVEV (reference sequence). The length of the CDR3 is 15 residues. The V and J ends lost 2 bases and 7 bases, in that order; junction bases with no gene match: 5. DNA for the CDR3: TGTGCCAGCAGTTTAATAGCGGGGGGTGGGAATGAGCAGTTCTTC. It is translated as CASSLIAGGGNEQFF.

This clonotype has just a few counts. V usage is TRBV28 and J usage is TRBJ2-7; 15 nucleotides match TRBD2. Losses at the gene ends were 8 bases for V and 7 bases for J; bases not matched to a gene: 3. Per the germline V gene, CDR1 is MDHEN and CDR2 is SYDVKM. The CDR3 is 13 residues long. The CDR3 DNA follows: TGTGCCAGCGGCGGACTAGCGGGGGGGGAGCAGTACTTC. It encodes CASGGLAGGEQYF.

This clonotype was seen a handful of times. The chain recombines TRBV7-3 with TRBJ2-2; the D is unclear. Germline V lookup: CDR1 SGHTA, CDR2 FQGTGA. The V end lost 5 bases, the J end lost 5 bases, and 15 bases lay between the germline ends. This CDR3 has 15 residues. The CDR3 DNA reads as TGTGCCAGCAGCAGACACCACGGACGGACCGGGGAGCTGTTTTTT. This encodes CASSRHHGRTGELFF.

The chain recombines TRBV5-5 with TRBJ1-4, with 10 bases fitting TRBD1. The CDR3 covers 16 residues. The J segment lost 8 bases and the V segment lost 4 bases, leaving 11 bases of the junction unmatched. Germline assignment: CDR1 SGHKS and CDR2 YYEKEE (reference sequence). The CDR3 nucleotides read TGTGCCAGCAGCCCCGGGACAGGGGCCTTTTTAGAAAAACTGTTTTTT. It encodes CASSPGTGAFLEKLFF. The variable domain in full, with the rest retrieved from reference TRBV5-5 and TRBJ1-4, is DAGVTQSPTHLIKTRGQQVTLRCSPISGHKSVSWYQQVLGQGPQFIFQYYEKEERGRGNFPDRFSARQFPNYSSELNVNALLLGDSALYLCASSPGTGAFLEKLFFGSGTQLSVL.

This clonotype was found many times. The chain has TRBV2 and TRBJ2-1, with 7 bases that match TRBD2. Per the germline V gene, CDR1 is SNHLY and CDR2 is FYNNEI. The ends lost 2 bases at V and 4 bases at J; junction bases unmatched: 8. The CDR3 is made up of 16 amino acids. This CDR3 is CASSERSTAGYNEQFF. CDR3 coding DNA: TGTGCCAGCAGTGAACGGTCTACAGCGGGATACAATGAGCAGTTCTTC.

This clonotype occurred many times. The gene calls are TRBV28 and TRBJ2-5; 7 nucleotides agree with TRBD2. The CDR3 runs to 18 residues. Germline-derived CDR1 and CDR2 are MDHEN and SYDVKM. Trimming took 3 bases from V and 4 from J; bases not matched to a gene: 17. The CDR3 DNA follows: TGTGCCAGCAGTTTCTCGCTCTCCTCTACTAGCGAGGGAGAGACCCAGTACTTC. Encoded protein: CASSFSLSSTSEGETQYF.

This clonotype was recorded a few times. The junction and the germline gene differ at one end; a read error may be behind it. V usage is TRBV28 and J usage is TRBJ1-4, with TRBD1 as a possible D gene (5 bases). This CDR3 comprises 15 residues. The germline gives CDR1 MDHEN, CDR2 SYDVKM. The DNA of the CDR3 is TGTGCCAGCAGTTTACTGGGGCCAGCTAATGAAAAACTGTCTTTT. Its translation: CASSLLGPANEKLSF. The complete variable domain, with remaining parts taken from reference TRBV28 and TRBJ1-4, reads DVKVTQSSRYLVKRTGEKVFLECVQDMDHENMFWYRQDPGLGLRLIYFSYDVKMKEKGDIPEGYSVSREKKERFSLILESASTNQTSMYLCASSLLGPANEKLSFGSGTQLSVL.

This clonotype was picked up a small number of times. CDR3 loop: CAWIQGKLAPLHF. In DNA, the CDR3 is TGTGCCTGGATCCAGGGGAAATTGGCACCCCTCCACTTT. V and J are TRBV30 and TRBJ1-6, with D possibly matching TRBD1 (6 bases). Germline values: CDR1 GTSNPN, CDR2 SVGIG (reference sequence). Trimming left V 4 bases short and J 11 bases short, with 15 bases between. The CDR3 spans 13 residues.

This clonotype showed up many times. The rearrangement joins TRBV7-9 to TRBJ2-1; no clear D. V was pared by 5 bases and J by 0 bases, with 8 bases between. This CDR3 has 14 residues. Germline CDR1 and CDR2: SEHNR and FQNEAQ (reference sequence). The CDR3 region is CASSPYASYNEQFF. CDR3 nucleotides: TGTGCCAGCAGCCCTTACGCCTCCTACAATGAGCAGTTCTTC.

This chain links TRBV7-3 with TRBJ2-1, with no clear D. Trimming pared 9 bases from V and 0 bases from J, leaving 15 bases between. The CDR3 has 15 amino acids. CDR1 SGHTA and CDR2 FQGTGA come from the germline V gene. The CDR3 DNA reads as TGTGCCAGTAGACGATCGACGAGCTCCTACAATGAGCAGTTCTTC. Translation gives CASRRSTSSYNEQFF.

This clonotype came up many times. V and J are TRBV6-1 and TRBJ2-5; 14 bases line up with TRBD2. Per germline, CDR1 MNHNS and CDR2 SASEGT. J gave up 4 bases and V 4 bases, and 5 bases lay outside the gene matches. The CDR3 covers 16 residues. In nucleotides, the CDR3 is TGTGCCAGCAGTGCCGGGACTAGCGGGAGAGGAGAGACCCAGTACTTC. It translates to CASSAGTSGRGETQYF.

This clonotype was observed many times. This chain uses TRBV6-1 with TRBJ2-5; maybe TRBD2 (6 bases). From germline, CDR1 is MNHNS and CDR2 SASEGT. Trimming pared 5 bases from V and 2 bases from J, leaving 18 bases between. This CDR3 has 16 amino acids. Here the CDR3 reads CASSRTVSGQQETQYF. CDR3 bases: TGTGCCAGCAGTCGGACTGTTAGCGGCCAACAAGAGACCCAGTACTTC.

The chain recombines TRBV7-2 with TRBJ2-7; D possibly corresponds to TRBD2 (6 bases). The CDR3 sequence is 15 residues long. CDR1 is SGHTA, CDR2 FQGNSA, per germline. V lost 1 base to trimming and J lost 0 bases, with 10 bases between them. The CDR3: CASSLVPDYSYEQYF. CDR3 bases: TGTGCCAGCAGCTTAGTTCCGGACTACTCCTACGAGCAGTACTTC.

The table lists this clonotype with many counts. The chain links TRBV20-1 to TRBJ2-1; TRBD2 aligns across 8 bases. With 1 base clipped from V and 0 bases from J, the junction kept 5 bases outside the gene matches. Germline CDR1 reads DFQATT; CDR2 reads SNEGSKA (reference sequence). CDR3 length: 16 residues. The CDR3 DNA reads TGCAGTGCTAGAGTGTTAGCGGGGAGCTCCTACAATGAGCAGTTCTTC. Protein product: CSARVLAGSSYNEQFF.